A selection of T cell receptor beta chains follows, all from one sample in a study of T cells in Graves' hyperthyroidism and ophthalmopathy. MiXCR was run by TCRdb on the multiplex PCR reads, yielding one entry per CDR3 protein. Of around 490,000 distinct CDR3 sequences in the sample, 20% were seen once. The sample consisted of blood. These receptors were taken from a middle-aged man with Graves' ophthalmopathy. The CDR3 runs from the conserved cysteine through the conserved F or W. The D gene is left open where the match is weak. Clone size, where shown, is once, few, many, or a class for clones that have expanded.

>TRBJ2-1|few|TRBV7-8|14|TRBD1
CASSLALGQGEQFF
TGTGCCAGCAGCTTAGCATTGGGACAGGGTGAGCAGTTCTTC
>TRBJ2-2|once|TRBV7-2|15|NA
CASSPLGAVTGELFF
TGTGCCAGCAGCCCTTTAGGGGCAGTAACCGGGGAGCTGTTTTTT
>TRBJ1-2|NA|TRBV7-3|14|TRBD1
CASSQTGGGLTYTF
TGTGCCAGCAGCCAGACAGGGGGCGGGTTGACTTACACCTTC
>TRBJ2-1|NA|TRBV6-2/TRBV6-3|12|NA
CASSYEGREQFF
TGTGCCAGCAGTTACGAGGGCAGGGAGCAGTTCTTC
>TRBJ2-1|NA|TRBV19|17|TRBD2
CASKSGGRTATSGEQFF
TGTGCCAGTAAATCGGGGGGGAGGACAGCCACGAGTGGTGAGCAGTTCTTC
>TRBJ1-2|many|TRBV12-3/TRBV12-4|13|TRBD1
CASSAGTGGGYTF
TGTGCCAGCAGTGCCGGGACAGGCGGCGGCTACACCTTC
>TRBJ2-7|NA|TRBV4-3|13|NA
CASSQEPGYEQYF
TGCGCCAGCAGCCAAGAACCAGGCTACGAGCAGTACTTC
>TRBJ2-3|NA|TRBV4-1|16|TRBD2
CASSRTAGGLTDTQYF
TGCGCCAGCAGCCGAACTGCGGGGGGGTTAACAGATACGCAGTATTTT
>TRBJ2-5|NA|TRBV11-2|11|NA
CASLQGNRAYF
TGTGCCAGCCTCCAGGGCAATAGGGCGTACTTC
>TRBJ2-1|many|TRBV5-1|13|NA
CASSFGRGNEQFF
TGCGCCAGCAGCTTTGGCCGGGGGAATGAGCAGTTCTTC
>TRBJ2-5|many|TRBV2|11|NA
CASALEETQYF
TGTGCCAGCGCGCTGGAAGAGACCCAGTACTTC
>TRBJ1-4|many|TRBV28|15|TRBD1
CASSYLQGANEKLFF
TGTGCCAGCAGTTACTTACAGGGGGCTAATGAAAAACTGTTTTTT
>TRBJ2-2|NA|TRBV7-3|13|NA
CASSLSVAGELFF
TGTGCCAGCAGCTTATCAGTCGCCGGGGAGCTGTTTTTT
>TRBJ2-7|NA|TRBV20-1|15|TRBD1
CSARDPGQGLGEQYF
TGCAGTGCTAGAGATCCGGGACAGGGTCTAGGCGAGCAGTACTTC
>TRBJ2-1|few|TRBV5-8|15|TRBD2
CASSLGGSWVGEQFF
TGTGCCAGCAGCTTGGGCGGGAGCTGGGTGGGTGAGCAGTTCTTC
>TRBJ2-5|many|TRBV11-2|11|NA
CASSQRETQYF
TGTGCCAGCAGCCAGCGGGAGACCCAGTACTTC
>TRBJ2-7|many|TRBV20-1|14|NA
CSASLSVTDYEQYF
TGCAGTGCTTCCCTCTCGGTGACAGATTACGAGCAGTACTTC
>TRBJ1-1|NA|TRBV20-1|13|NA
CSARDGGGYEAFF
TGCAGTGCTAGAGATGGGGGGGGGTATGAAGCTTTCTTT
>TRBJ2-2|many|TRBV7-7|18|TRBD2
CASSLPGTSGKNTGELFF
TGTGCTAGCAGCTTACCCGGGACTAGCGGGAAGAACACCGGGGAGCTGTTTTTT
>TRBJ1-6|few|TRBV28|15|TRBD1
CASGGQGPGPSPLHF
TGTGCCAGCGGGGGACAGGGACCGGGACCTTCACCCCTCCACTTT
>TRBJ2-5|many|TRBV11-2|12|NA
CASSLGLETQYF
TGTGCCAGCAGCTTAGGTCTGGAGACCCAGTACTTC
>TRBJ1-2|many|TRBV5-1|14|NA
CASSPEGQLYGYTF
TGCGCCAGCAGCCCCGAGGGGCAGCTCTATGGCTACACCTTC
>TRBJ2-7|NA|TRBV7-9|13|NA
CASSYREPYEQYF
TGTGCCAGCTCTTACAGGGAACCCTACGAGCAGTACTTC
>TRBJ1-4|few|TRBV12-3/TRBV12-4|13|NA
CATSRRGNEKLFF
TGTGCCACCTCGAGGCGCGGGAATGAAAAACTGTTTTTT
>TRBJ2-1|few|TRBV11-2|23|TRBD2
CASGYPPTGTSGRMGSSYNEQFF
TGTGCCAGCGGATACCCCCCTACCGGGACTAGCGGGAGGATGGGGAGCTCCTACAATGAGCAGTTCTTC
>TRBJ2-1|NA|TRBV10-3|14|TRBD2
CAIRGLAGDHEQFF
TGTGCCATCAGGGGACTAGCGGGAGACCATGAGCAGTTCTTC
>TRBJ2-1|NA|TRBV5-8|17|TRBD2
CASSLAKTSGIYNEQFF
TGTGCCAGCAGCTTGGCCAAAACTAGCGGGATCTACAATGAGCAGTTCTTC
>TRBJ1-1|NA|TRBV6-1|12|NA
CASRGLGTEAFF
TGTGCCAGCAGGGGGCTCGGTACTGAAGCTTTCTTT
>TRBJ2-7|NA|TRBV20-1|13|NA
CSAVTESHYEQYF
TGCAGTGCTGTCACAGAATCCCACTACGAGCAGTACTTC
>TRBJ2-7|once|TRBV5-1|17|NA
CASKTTTLAGQSYEQYF
TGCGCCAGCAAGACTACCACCCTGGCGGGACAGTCCTACGAGCAGTACTTC